What follows is one T cell receptor beta chain and its context. Its antigen is currently unknown. This sample is drawn from a study of T cell responses to AZD1222 COVID-19 vaccine. The CDR3 has 12 residues. V lost 6 bases, J lost 6 bases, and 12 bases lay in between. From germline, CDR1 is MDHEN and CDR2 SYDVKM. Study observations and caveats: Clonal diversity was possibly underestimated; the donors were predominantly white British and more often female. Unmutated regions of variants are reportedly targeted by nearly half of spike-specific TCRs.

TCRdb keeps only in-frame clones here, not all; method: immunoSEQ multiplex PCR. In the table there are 150,000 to 200,000 clones, more than 85% of which are singletons. This sequence originates from an adult in good health. The specimen comprised peripheral blood, sampled on day 0 of AZD1222 vaccination. The chain is built from TRBV28 and TRBJ2-7; D is unclear. For the CDR3, the DNA is TGTGCCAGCAGCCCTTTTTCTCGCGAGCAGTACTTC. It specifies CASSPFSREQYF.